Listed here are 22 T cell receptor beta chains from one sample, sequenced in a study of blood T cell repertoires in COVID-19. Sequencing was performed with immunoSEQ multiplex PCR; in TCRdb, only in-frame clones are kept and a portion is missing. The repertoire has about 120,000 clones, more than 75% of them found once; the top ten carry 3.5% to 4.5%. Sequencing used peripheral blood. The receptor source for this set is a man aged 55 to 69 with acute or convalescent COVID-19.

Regarding this clone: At the DNA level, this CDR3 is encoded by other sequences in the same sample as well. V is TRBV5-5 and J is TRBJ2-7; TRBD2 matches at 12 bases. The V segment lost 4 bases and the J segment 2 bases; nucleotides outside the gene matches: 1. The CDR3 has 14 amino acids. Germline V CDR1 and CDR2: SGHKS, YYEKEE (reference sequence). The CDR3 region is CASSLAGGTYEQYF. CDR3 sequence (DNA): TGTGCCAGCAGCCTAGCGGGAGGGACCTACGAGCAGTACTTC.

V and J are TRBV11-2 and TRBJ2-5, with TRBD2 identical over 8 bases. The V gene's germline CDR1 is SGHAT and CDR2 FQNNGV. The ends lost 7 bases at V and 3 bases at J; junction bases unmatched: 7. The CDR3 sequence is 14 residues long. The CDR3 region is CASNPGRGEETQYF. The CDR3 DNA reads as TGTGCCAGCAACCCCGGGCGGGGGGAAGAGACCCAGTACTTC.

The chain recombines TRBV3-1 (or the pseudogene TRBV3-2) with TRBJ1-5; 8 bases agree with TRBD1. The CDR3 length is 17 residues. The germline V gene has CDR1 LGHDT and CDR2 YNNKEL (reference sequence). The J segment lost 3 bases and the V segment lost 4 bases, leaving 11 bases of the junction unmatched. Written as DNA, the CDR3 is TGTGCCAGCAGCCCCATAGACCGGGACAGGACCAATCAGCCCCAGCATTTT. It is translated as CASSPIDRDRTNQPQHF.

This chain links TRBV6-2 or TRBV6-3 with TRBJ1-1; D is perhaps TRBD1 (5 bases). Germline CDR1 reads MNHEY; CDR2 reads SVGEGT. Trimming stripped 5 bases from V and 6 bases from J, with 7 bases between. CDR3 length: 11 amino acids. The CDR3 bases are TGTGCCAGCAGTAAAGGGGCTGAAGCTTTCTTT. Its translation is CASSKGAEAFF.

The rearrangement uses TRBV6-6 and TRBJ1-2; D ambiguous. Looked up from germline, CDR1 is MNHNY and CDR2 is SVGAGI (reference sequence). The CDR3 spans 16 residues. The V end lost 0 bases, the J end lost 0 bases, and 11 bases lay between the germline ends. The CDR3 DNA follows: TGTGCCAGCAGTTACTCAGCGGAGCGCACTAACTATGGCTACACCTTC. It translates to CASSYSAERTNYGYTF.

This clone was recorded a few times. The chain carries TRBV19 and TRBJ1-2, with 9 bases identical to TRBD1. CDR1 LNHDA and CDR2 SQIVND come from the germline V gene (reference sequence). V shed 5 bases, J shed 2 bases, and the junction held 0 bases outside the gene matches. CDR3 size: 13 residues. CDR3 bases: TGTGCCAGTAGTGGGACAGGGAACTATGGCTACACCTTC. It is translated as CASSGTGNYGYTF.

V is TRBV6-8 and J is TRBJ1-5; 9 bases line up with TRBD1. V shed 7 bases, J shed 3 bases, and the junction held 10 bases outside the gene matches. This CDR3 is built from 16 residues. Germline CDR1 MNHGY, CDR2 SAAAGT. The CDR3 loop is CASISTGQGSNQPQHF. The CDR3 bases are TGTGCCAGCATAAGTACGGGACAGGGCTCCAATCAGCCCCAGCATTTT.

The chain recombines TRBV5-6 with TRBJ2-7; the match to TRBD2 covers 7 bases. Germline lookup yields CDR1 SGHDT and CDR2 YYEEEE. V trimming: 2 bases; J trimming: 0 bases; junction bases outside the gene matches: 8. The CDR3 consists of 16 residues. The CDR3 is CASSFVRGGSSYEQYF. The CDR3 DNA reads TGTGCCAGCAGCTTCGTGCGTGGCGGGAGCTCCTACGAGCAGTACTTC.

The chain links TRBV28 to TRBJ1-1; 7 bases fit TRBD1. Germline lookup yields CDR1 MDHEN and CDR2 SYDVKM. Unmatched junction bases numbered 8, after V lost 6 bases and J lost 7 bases. The CDR3 sequence is 13 residues long. CDR3 nucleotide sequence: TGTGCCAGCAGGCCCGGACAGGAGAGTGAAGCTTTCTTT. As protein: CASRPGQESEAFF.

The chain employs TRBV19 and TRBJ2-4; D possibly corresponds to TRBD2 (6 bases). V shed 3 bases and J shed 5 bases, with 20 bases lying between them. Germline V gene sequence: CDR1 LNHDA, CDR2 SQIVND (reference sequence). The CDR3 totals 17 residues. CDR3 sequence: CASSMGGAGLIENIQYF. The CDR3 DNA is TGTGCCAGTAGTATGGGAGGAGCGGGTTTGATTGAAAACATTCAGTACTTC.

This clone is a singleton in its sample. V gene TRBV24-1 combines with J gene TRBJ2-1; 9 bases fit TRBD1. The CDR3 runs 17 residues. J gave up 7 bases and V 4 bases, and 13 bases lay outside the gene matches. Germline V lookup: CDR1 KGHDR, CDR2 SFDVKD. Written as DNA, the CDR3 is TGTGCCACCAGTGACCCCGGGGACAGGGCGGCATTAAATGAGCAGTTCTTC. Protein sequence: CATSDPGDRAALNEQFF.

The rearrangement links TRBV28 to TRBJ2-7; 11 nucleotides match TRBD1. The CDR3 spans 16 residues. V dropped 6 bases and J dropped 4; count of bases not matched to a gene: 11. Germline V gene data show CDR1 as MDHEN and CDR2 as SYDVKM. CDR3 bases: TGTGCCAGCAGCCCTGGACAGGGGGCCCAGGGGTACGAGCAGTACTTC. Translation gives CASSPGQGAQGYEQYF. The complete variable domain, with remaining parts taken from reference TRBV28 and TRBJ2-7, reads DVKVTQSSRYLVKRTGEKVFLECVQDMDHENMFWYRQDPGLGLRLIYFSYDVKMKEKGDIPEGYSVSREKKERFSLILESASTNQTSMYLCASSPGQGAQGYEQYFGPGTRLTVT.

The V and J genes are TRBV24-1 and TRBJ1-2; 9 nucleotides agree with TRBD1. The CDR3 consists of 15 residues. The V gene end was trimmed by 5 bases and the J gene end by 8 bases; junction bases not matched to a gene: 11. Germline CDR1 is KGHDR and CDR2 is SFDVKD. DNA of the CDR3: TGTGCCACCAGTGGATCGGGGACAGGGCAATACGGCTACACCTTC. Protein product: CATSGSGTGQYGYTF.

The genes are TRBV12-3 or TRBV12-4 and TRBJ2-7; possible D gene TRBD1, 5 bases. Trimming pared 4 bases from V and 6 bases from J, leaving 13 bases between. This CDR3 spans 13 amino acids. This CDR3 is CASSYQDQGEQYF. The CDR3, as DNA: TGTGCCAGCAGTTACCAGGACCAGGGCGAGCAGTACTTC.

V is TRBV6-5 and J is TRBJ1-2; TRBD1 matches at 7 bases. Looked up from germline, CDR1 is MNHEY and CDR2 is SVGAGI. The CDR3 has 14 residues. V trimming: 8 bases; J trimming: 4 bases; junction bases outside the gene matches: 10. The CDR3 region is CASRPGTVSYGYTF. CDR3 bases: TGTGCCAGCCGTCCCGGGACAGTTTCCTATGGCTACACCTTC.

V usage is TRBV28 and J usage is TRBJ1-5, with TRBD1 matching over 8 bases. There are 12 residues in the CDR3. Germline CDR1 and CDR2: MDHEN and SYDVKM. Trimming took 6 bases from V and 6 from J; bases not matched to a gene: 1. The DNA for the CDR3 is TGTGCCAGCAGGACAGGGGCTCAGCCCCAGCATTTT. Protein: CASRTGAQPQHF.

The gene calls are TRBV29-1 and TRBJ1-4, with 8 bases fitting TRBD1. Losses at the gene ends were 5 bases for V and 8 bases for J; bases not matched to a gene: 1. Germline values: CDR1 SQVTM, CDR2 ANQGSEA. The CDR3 covers 11 residues. The CDR3 region is CSVWDREKLFF. The CDR3 DNA sequence: TGCAGCGTTTGGGACAGGGAAAAACTGTTTTTT.

This CDR3 reads CASSIAKQGTEAFF. The CDR3 DNA reads TGTGCCAGTAGTATAGCGAAGCAGGGGACTGAAGCTTTCTTT. The genes are TRBV19 and TRBJ1-1, with D perhaps TRBD1 (6 bases). Germline V gene lookup returns CDR1 LNHDA and CDR2 SQIVND (reference sequence). The CDR3 is 14 residues long. The V and J ends lost 1 base and 5 bases respectively, with 11 bases between them.

V usage is TRBV5-4 and J usage is TRBJ2-7; the D gene is possibly TRBD1 (6 bases). Germline CDR1 and CDR2: SGHNT and YYREEE (reference sequence). V gave up 2 bases and J gave up 4 bases, with 13 bases separating them. This CDR3 contains 14 residues. The DNA of the CDR3 is TGTGCCAGCAGCTTCCGGGACAATCTTTACGAGCAGTACTTC. Amino acids: CASSFRDNLYEQYF.

The rearrangement links TRBV29-1 to TRBJ2-1; 13 bases line up with TRBD2. Trimming removed 3 bases from V and 3 bases from J; junction bases left unmatched: 5. The CDR3 is 16 amino acids. From germline, CDR1 is SQVTM and CDR2 ANQGSEA. CDR3 DNA: TGCAGCGTTGATGGACTAGCGGGAGAGATCTACAATGAGCAGTTCTTC. Protein sequence: CSVDGLAGEIYNEQFF.

This clone was recorded only once. The chain recombines TRBV7-9 with TRBJ1-6; 10 nucleotides line up with TRBD1. V shed 5 bases and J 10 bases; nucleotides not matched to a gene: 11. This CDR3 spans 16 amino acids. Germline V gene data show CDR1 as SEHNR and CDR2 as FQNEAQ (reference sequence). The CDR3 DNA reads TGTGCCAGCAGCGCAGTCGACAGGGGGCTTCGATCACCCCTCCACTTT. This gives the protein CASSAVDRGLRSPLHF.

The gene calls are TRBV7-8 and TRBJ1-1; D is perhaps TRBD1 (5 bases). CDR1 SGHVS and CDR2 FQNEAQ come from the germline V gene. V lost 0 bases, J lost 5 bases, and 19 bases lay in between. The CDR3 runs 17 residues. CDR3 DNA sequence: TGTGCCAGCAGCTTAGCGCGTCGGGGGACCAGTGGAACTGAAGCTTTCTTT. Encoded protein: CASSLARRGTSGTEAFF.